The subject of this entry is one T cell receptor beta chain. Its antigen is unidentified. This sample was included in a study of cytomegalovirus exposure and HLA in healthy donors. Findings of the study overall: Later analysis demonstrated an association between a missense DCLRE1C variant and TCR beta V- and J-gene trimming. In an earlier analysis, most TCR beta V segments were productive about 87% or about 30% of the time. Through in vitro validation, a few CMV-associated chains were shown to be specific for CMV antigens. The authors listed some 160 TCR beta chains as cytomegalovirus-associated.

PCR involved 60 Vbeta and 13 Jbeta primers. The repertoire was sequenced with immunoSEQ multiplex PCR; TCRdb's copy has only in-frame clones and lacks some. The sample has approximately 140,000 clones; about four fifths are singletons. This CDR3 comprises 17 residues. V lost 4 bases and J lost 3; bases outside the gene matches: 8. Germline V gene data show CDR1 as SGHRS and CDR2 as YFSETQ. The V gene is TRBV5-1, the J gene TRBJ2-1; 12 bases agree with TRBD2. The receptor's source is a man in his forties in good health and CMV-seropositive. Sequenced input: PBMCs. As DNA, the CDR3 is TGCGCCAGCAGCCCCTCTTTACTAGCGGGGGGCTACAATGAGCAGTTCTTC. It encodes CASSPSLLAGGYNEQFF.